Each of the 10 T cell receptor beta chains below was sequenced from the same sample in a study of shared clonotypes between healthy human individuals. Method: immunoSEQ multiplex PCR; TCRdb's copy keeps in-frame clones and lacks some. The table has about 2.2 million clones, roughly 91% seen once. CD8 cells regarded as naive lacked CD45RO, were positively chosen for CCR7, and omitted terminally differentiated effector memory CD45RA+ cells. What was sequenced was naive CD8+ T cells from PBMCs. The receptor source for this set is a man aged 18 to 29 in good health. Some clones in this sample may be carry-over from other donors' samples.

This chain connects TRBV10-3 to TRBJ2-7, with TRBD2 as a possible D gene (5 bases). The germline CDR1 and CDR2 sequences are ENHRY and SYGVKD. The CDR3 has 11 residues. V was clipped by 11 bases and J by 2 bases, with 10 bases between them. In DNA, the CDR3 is TGTGCCGTAGCGAGCACCTACGAGCAGTACTTC. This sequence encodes CAVASTYEQYF.

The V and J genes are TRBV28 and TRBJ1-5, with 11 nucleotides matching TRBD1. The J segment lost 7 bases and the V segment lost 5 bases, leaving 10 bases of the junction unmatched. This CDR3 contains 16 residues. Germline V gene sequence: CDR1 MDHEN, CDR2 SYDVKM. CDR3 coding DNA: TGTGCCAGCAGTCCCCGGGACAGGGGGATTGGACAGCCCCAGCATTTT. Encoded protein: CASSPRDRGIGQPQHF.

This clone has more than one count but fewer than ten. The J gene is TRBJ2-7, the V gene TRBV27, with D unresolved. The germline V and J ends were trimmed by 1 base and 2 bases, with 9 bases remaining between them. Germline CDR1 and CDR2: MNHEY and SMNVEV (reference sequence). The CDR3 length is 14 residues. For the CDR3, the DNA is TGTGCCAGCAGTTTATTCTCCAGGACCTACGAGCAGTACTTC. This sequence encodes CASSLFSRTYEQYF.

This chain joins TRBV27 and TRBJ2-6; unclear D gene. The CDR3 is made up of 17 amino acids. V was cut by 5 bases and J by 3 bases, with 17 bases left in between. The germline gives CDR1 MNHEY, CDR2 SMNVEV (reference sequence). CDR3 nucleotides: TGTGCCAGCAGTGTGGGGATTCCTTTGGTTGGGGCCAACGTCCTGACTTTC. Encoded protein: CASSVGIPLVGANVLTF.

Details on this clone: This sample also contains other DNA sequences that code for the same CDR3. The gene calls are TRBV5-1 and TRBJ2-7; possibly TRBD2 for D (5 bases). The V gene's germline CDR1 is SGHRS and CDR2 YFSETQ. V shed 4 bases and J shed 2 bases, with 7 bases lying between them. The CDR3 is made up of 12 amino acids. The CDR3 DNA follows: TGCGCCAGCAGCCCCGGGACCTACGAGCAGTACTTC. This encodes CASSPGTYEQYF.

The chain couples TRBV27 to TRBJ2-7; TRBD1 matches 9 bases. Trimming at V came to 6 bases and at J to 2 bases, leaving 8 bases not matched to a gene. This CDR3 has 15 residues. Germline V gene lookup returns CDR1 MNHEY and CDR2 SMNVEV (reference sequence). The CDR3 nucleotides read TGTGCCAGCAGCTTCGGGACAGGGACAACCTACGAGCAGTACTTC. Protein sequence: CASSFGTGTTYEQYF.

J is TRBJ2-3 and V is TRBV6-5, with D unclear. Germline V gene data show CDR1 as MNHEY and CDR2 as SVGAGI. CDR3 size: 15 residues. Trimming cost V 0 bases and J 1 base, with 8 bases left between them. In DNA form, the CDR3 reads TGTGCCAGCAGTTACTCGTTCGGTGGCACAGATACGCAGTATTTT. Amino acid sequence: CASSYSFGGTDTQYF.

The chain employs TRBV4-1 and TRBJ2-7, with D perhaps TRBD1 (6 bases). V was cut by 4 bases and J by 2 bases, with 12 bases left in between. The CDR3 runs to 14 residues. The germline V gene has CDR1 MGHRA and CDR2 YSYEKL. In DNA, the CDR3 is TGCGCCAGCAGCCCGGACAGCTTAGCCTACGAGCAGTACTTC. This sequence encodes CASSPDSLAYEQYF.

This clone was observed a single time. The DNA of the CDR3 is TGTGCCAGCAGTCTAAGGGACAGGGTGTTATCAAACATTCAGTACTTC. Translating it yields CASSLRDRVLSNIQYF. The gene calls are TRBV6-6 and TRBJ2-4, with 9 bases fitting TRBD1. This CDR3 is built from 16 residues. From germline, CDR1 is MNHNY and CDR2 SVGAGI (reference sequence). Unmatched junction bases numbered 11, after V lost 5 bases and J lost 6 bases.

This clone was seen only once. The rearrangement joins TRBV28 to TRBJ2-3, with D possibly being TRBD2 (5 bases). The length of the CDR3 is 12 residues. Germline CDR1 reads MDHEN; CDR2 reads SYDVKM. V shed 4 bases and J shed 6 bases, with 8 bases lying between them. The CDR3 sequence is CASSSEGDTQYF. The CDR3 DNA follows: TGTGCCAGCAGTTCAGAGGGTGATACGCAGTATTTT.